The clone carrying this TCR beta chain was seen a single time. Profiled with immunoSEQ multiplex PCR; TCRdb holds only in-frame clones, not every one. The sample includes about 50,000 clones, roughly 80% of them seen just once. This entry belongs to a study of blood T cell repertoires in COVID-19. CDR3 length: 16 amino acids. Trimming cost V 4 bases and J 0 bases, with 15 bases left between them. The germline gives CDR1 SNHLY, CDR2 FYNNEI. The rearrangement links TRBV2 to TRBJ2-5; TRBD2 is a possible D gene (7 bases). The receptor was derived from a woman aged 50 to 65 with acute COVID-19. Specimen: PBMCs or T cells enriched from blood (not recorded which). The CDR3 here is CASSALGGGYQETQYF. The CDR3 DNA reads as TGTGCCAGCAGTGCCTTAGGGGGGGGGTACCAAGAGACCCAGTACTTC.